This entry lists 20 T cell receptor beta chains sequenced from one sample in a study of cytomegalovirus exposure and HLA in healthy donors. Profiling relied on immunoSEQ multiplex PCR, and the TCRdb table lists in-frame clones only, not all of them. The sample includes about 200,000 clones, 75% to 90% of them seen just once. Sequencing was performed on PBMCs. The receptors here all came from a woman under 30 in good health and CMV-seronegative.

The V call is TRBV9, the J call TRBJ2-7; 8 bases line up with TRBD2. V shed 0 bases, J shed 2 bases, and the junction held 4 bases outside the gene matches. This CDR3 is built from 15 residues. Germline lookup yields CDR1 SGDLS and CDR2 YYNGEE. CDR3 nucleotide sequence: TGTGCCAGCAGCGTAGCGGGGGGGGTCCCCTACGAGCAGTACTTC. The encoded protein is CASSVAGGVPYEQYF.

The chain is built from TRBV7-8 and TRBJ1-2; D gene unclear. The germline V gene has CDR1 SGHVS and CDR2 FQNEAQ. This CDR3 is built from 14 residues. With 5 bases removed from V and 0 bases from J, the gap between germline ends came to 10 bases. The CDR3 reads CASSRTQANYGYTF. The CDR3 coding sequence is TGTGCCAGCAGCCGGACCCAAGCTAACTATGGCTACACCTTC.

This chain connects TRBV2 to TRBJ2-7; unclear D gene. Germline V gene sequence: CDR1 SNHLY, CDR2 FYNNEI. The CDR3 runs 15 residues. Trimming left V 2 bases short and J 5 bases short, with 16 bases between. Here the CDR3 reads CASSETFFLRHEQYF. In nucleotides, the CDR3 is TGTGCCAGCAGTGAAACGTTCTTCCTCCGGCACGAGCAGTACTTC.

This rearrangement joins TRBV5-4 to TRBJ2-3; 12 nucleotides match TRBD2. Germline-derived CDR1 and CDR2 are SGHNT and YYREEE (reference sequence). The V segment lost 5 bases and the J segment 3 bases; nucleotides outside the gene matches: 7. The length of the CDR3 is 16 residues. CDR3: CASRALAGGLTDTQYF. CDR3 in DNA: TGTGCCAGCAGAGCCCTAGCGGGAGGGCTAACAGATACGCAGTATTTT.

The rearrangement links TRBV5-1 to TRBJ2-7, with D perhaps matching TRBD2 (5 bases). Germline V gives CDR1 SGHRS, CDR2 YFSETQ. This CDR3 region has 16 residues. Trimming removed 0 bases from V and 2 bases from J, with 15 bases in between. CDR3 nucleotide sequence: TGCGCCAGCAGCTTGGCCGGCGGAGCGGTCCCCTACGAGCAGTACTTC. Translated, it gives CASSLAGGAVPYEQYF.

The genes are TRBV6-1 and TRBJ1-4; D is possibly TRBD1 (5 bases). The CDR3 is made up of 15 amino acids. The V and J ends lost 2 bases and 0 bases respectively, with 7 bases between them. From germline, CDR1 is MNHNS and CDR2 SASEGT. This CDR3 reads CASSETGATNEKLFF. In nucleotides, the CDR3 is TGTGCCAGCAGTGAAACGGGGGCAACTAATGAAAAACTGTTTTTT.

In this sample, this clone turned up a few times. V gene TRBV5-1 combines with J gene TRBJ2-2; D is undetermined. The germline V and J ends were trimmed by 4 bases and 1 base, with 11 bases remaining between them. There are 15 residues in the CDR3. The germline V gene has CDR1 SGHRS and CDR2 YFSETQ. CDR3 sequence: CASSPQAGNTGELFF. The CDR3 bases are TGCGCCAGCAGCCCGCAGGCAGGGAACACCGGGGAGCTGTTTTTT.

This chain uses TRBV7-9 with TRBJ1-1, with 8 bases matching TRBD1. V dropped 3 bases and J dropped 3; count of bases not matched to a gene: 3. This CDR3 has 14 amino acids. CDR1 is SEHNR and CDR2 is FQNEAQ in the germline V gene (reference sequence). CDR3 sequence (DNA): TGTGCCAGCAGCTTTGAGGACAGGGACACTGAAGCTTTCTTT. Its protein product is CASSFEDRDTEAFF.

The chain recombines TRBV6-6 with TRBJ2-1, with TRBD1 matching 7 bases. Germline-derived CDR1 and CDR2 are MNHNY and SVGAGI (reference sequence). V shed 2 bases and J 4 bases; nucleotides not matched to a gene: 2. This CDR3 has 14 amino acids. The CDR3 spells CASSYRDSYNEQFF. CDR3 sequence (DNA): TGTGCCAGCAGTTACAGGGACAGTTACAATGAGCAGTTCTTC.

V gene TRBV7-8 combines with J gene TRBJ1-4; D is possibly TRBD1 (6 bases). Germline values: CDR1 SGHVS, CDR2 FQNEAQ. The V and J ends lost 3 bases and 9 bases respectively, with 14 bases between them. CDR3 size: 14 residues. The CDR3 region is CASSFRDGQKKLFF. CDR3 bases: TGTGCCAGCAGCTTCAGGGACGGACAGAAAAAACTGTTTTTT. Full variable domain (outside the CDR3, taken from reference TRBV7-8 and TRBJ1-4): GAGVSQSPRYKVAKRGQDVALRCDPISGHVSLFWYQQALGQGPEFLTYFQNEAQLDKSGLPSDRFFAERPEGSVSTLKIQRTQQEDSAVYLCASSFRDGQKKLFFGSGTQLSVL.

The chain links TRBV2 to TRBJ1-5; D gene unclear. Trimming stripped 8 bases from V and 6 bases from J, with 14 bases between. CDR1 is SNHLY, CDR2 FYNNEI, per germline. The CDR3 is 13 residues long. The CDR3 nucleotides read TGTGCCAGCCACCCGGGAGCGAGTCAGCCCCAGCATTTT. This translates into CASHPGASQPQHF. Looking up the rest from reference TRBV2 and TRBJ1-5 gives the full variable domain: EPEVTQTPSHQVTQMGQEVILRCVPISNHLYFYWYRQILGQKVEFLVSFYNNEISEKSEIFDDQFSVERPDGSNFTLKIRSTKLEDSAMYFCASHPGASQPQHFGDGTRLSIL.

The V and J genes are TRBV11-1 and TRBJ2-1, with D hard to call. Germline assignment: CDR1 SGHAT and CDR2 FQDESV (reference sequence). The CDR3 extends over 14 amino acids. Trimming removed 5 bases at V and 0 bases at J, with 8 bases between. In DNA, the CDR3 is TGTGCCAGCAGCGATCCGGGCTCCTACAATGAGCAGTTCTTC. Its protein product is CASSDPGSYNEQFF.

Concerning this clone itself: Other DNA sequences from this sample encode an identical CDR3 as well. As DNA, the CDR3 is TGTGCCAGCAGTTCCAACTCCTACGAGCAGTACTTC. Translated, it gives CASSSNSYEQYF. V and J are TRBV6-6 and TRBJ2-7; D remains unclear. V shed 4 bases and J shed 0 bases, with 4 bases lying between them. Per the germline V gene, CDR1 is MNHNY and CDR2 is SVGAGI (reference sequence). CDR3 size: 12 residues.

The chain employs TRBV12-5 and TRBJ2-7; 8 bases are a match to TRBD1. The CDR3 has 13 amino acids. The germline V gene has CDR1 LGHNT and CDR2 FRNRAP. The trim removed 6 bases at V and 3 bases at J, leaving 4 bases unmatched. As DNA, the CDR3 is TGTGCTAGTGGGGGGACAGGTTACTACGAGCAGTACTTC. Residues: CASGGTGYYEQYF.

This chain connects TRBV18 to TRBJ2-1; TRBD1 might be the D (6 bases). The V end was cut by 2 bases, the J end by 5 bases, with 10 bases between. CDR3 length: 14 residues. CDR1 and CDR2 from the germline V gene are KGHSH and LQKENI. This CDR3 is CASSPNKGDNEQFF. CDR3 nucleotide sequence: TGTGCCAGCTCACCAAATAAGGGGGACAATGAGCAGTTCTTC.

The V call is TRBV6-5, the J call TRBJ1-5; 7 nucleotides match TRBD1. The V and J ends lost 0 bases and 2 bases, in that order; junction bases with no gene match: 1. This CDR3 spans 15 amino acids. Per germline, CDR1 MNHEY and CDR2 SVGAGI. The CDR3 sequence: CASSYSGTGNQPQHF. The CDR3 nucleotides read TGTGCCAGCAGTTACTCGGGGACAGGCAATCAGCCCCAGCATTTT.

For the CDR3, the DNA is TGTGCCAGCAGCTGGCCAGGTAATGAGCAGTTCTTC. Amino acids: CASSWPGNEQFF. The rearrangement links TRBV7-2 to TRBJ2-1, with D unresolved. This CDR3 has 12 residues. Trimming shortened V by 4 bases and J by 7 bases, and 8 bases separated the two germline ends. CDR1 SGHTA and CDR2 FQGNSA come from the germline V gene.

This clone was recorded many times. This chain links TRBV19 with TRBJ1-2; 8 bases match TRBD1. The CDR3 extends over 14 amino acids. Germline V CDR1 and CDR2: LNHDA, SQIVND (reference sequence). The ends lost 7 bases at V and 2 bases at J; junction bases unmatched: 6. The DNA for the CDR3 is TGTGCCAGTACCGACCGACAGGGGAACTATGGCTACACCTTC. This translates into CASTDRQGNYGYTF.

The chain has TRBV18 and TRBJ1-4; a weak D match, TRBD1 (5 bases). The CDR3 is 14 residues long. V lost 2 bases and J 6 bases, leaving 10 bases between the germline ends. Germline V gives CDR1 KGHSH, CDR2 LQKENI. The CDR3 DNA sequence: TGTGCCAGCTCACCATCGGGGGGAGATGAAAAACTGTTTTTT. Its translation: CASSPSGGDEKLFF.

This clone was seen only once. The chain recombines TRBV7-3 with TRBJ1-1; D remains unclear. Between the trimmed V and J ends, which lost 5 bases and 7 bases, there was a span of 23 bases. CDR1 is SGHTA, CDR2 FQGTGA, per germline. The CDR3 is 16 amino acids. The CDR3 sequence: CASSQHSACLHHEAFF. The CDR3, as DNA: TGTGCCAGCAGCCAACACAGTGCCTGCCTCCACCATGAAGCTTTCTTT.